This T cell receptor (beta chain) is from a study of cytomegalovirus exposure and HLA in healthy donors (dated by TCRdb to 2017 to 2019). About the full investigation: An earlier analysis of some 600 of the donors reported 250 to 300 Gb of sequence data and around 110 million unique TCR beta sequences obtained from approximately 180 million T cells. An early release that covered fewer than 750 HLA-typed donors contained approximately 300 gigabases of sequencing data and tens of millions of unique TCR sequences. Among the roughly 400 genotyped donors, about 85% belonged to the genetic ancestry cluster associated with self-reported Caucasian donors. The study was designed to test whether signatures of past pathogen exposure could be identified by cataloging public T cell receptors. The T cell repertoires of 666 subjects were profiled by immunosequencing and related to cytomegalovirus serostatus. Besides the first cohort of 666 subjects, a separate validation cohort made up of 120 different subjects was used. The study combined high-throughput TCR immunosequencing, statistical association of individual TCRs with disease status, and machine learning to predict cytomegalovirus infection status. A later analysis re-analyzed previously published TCR beta repertoires from 550 to 700 donors and added high-resolution HLA genotyping to study TCR occurrence patterns. Rather than using new phenotypic data, the later analysis identified candidate immune exposures from TCR beta sequences and from how often those sequences occurred across donors. An earlier analysis of nearly 600 of the donors applied high-throughput TCR beta sequencing to assess whether each TCR beta V gene segment acted as functional or pseudogenic. Donor age, sex, ethnicity and CMV serostatus were compiled alongside the repertoire data. Genome-wide SNP genotypes for about 65% of the 666 donors were used in a later genetic analysis, which treated that subset as a discovery cohort. Every repertoire in the discovery cohort had been generated on one and the same sequencing platform. HLA typing covered class I and class II loci at four-digit resolution. The number of typed donors differed by locus: about 629-630 for A, B, C, DRB1 and DQB1; approximately 520 for DQA1; approximately 610 for DPA1; and approximately 450 for DPB1. Several DR-DQ haplotypes were handled as single units for association and clustering because linkage in the cohort was strong. Among 350 to 400 genotyped donors of the cohort, an average of around 240,000 unique TCR beta nucleotide sequences were sequenced per donor, about a sixth of them non-productive. Broader findings and caveats from the paper: Correlated functional status among segregating V segments might reflect linkage disequilibrium, but an unknown experimental factor could not be ruled out. The 87-base-pair reads could not distinguish some IMGT-functional V segments, including TRBV6-2 and TRBV6-3, so those segments were excluded. When HLA alleles, especially DR and DQ, strongly co-occurred, attributing TCR associations to individual alleles was difficult. The presence/absence analyses assumed that sequencing depth was roughly uniform across donors, and that assumption may not be true. A later genetic analysis associated a missense DCLRE1C variant with V-gene and J-gene trimming of TCR beta chains, and an independent cohort replicated the association. Compared with equally common non-associated chains, HLA-associated TCR beta chains in a later analysis were more clonally expanded and had lower generation probabilities. Most TCR sequences were seen in very few donors, while some public TCRs were found in many individuals. HLA typing was unavailable for some donors at each locus, so association tests used only the typed subset. The sequencing pipeline was judged likely to have produced a cluster of highly shared sequence variants as a technical artifact. The cohort was sequenced for TCR beta chains only, and without alpha or paired-chain data the features that could be detected were limited. A few of the identified cytomegalovirus-associated TCR beta chains were confirmed in vitro to be specific for cytomegalovirus antigens. Broadly in line with IMGT annotations, most TCR beta V segments showed up in productive rearrangements about 87% or about 30% of the time in an earlier analysis of several hundred of the donors. Because counts were too low, roughly 16 rarely observed V segments, including chromosome 9 orphons, were left out of the earlier analysis of 500 to 750 of the donors. In a later analysis, TCR association rates were found to vary across HLA loci, with the most associated TCRs seen for DRB1 alleles and the fewest for HLA-C alleles. A later analysis found that most CMV-associated TCR beta chains appeared HLA-restricted, with HLA associations seemingly driven largely by CMV exposure. According to a later genetic analysis, donors in an Asian-associated ancestry cluster had fewer N-insertions in productive TCRs than the approximately 650-donor mean. A total of fewer than 200 TCR beta chains were listed by the study as associated with cytomegalovirus. According to a later analysis, parvovirus B19, influenza, CMV and Epstein-Barr virus appeared linked to several top co-occurrence clusters. The authors suggested that the approach could potentially be generalized to other disease states and immunological phenotypes. In a later analysis, around 15,000 TCR beta sequences were associated with specific HLA alleles at a false discovery rate of 0.05. A further reported finding was that TCR beta sequences accurately predicted the HLA-A and HLA-B alleles for most subjects in the first cohort. The classifier was reported to diagnose cytomegalovirus status with high specificity and sensitivity in both the original cohort and the validation cohort. For the cohort, immune exposure information was limited to CMV serostatus.

As for this clone: No cognate antigen has been identified for it. Base qualities were left out, and no much larger clone turns up one base away.

The receptor library was made with the immunoSEQ multiplex PCR assay. For the multiplex PCR, a mixture combining 60 forward primers for TCR Vbeta segments and 13 reverse primers for TCR Jbeta segments was used. A multiplex PCR assay on genomic DNA amplified the CDR3 region of rearranged TCR beta genes. On the Illumina HiSeq System, the amplified TCR beta libraries were sequenced as 87-base-pair reads. In the original analysis: Across the roughly 700 repertoires, a later analysis counted roughly 77 million unique TCR beta chains, roughly 11 million of which were shared by at least two donors. A nearest-neighbor algorithm error-corrected the raw reads and collapsed the reads into unique sequences, merging closely related sequences to remove PCR and sequencing errors. To assign V, D and J gene segments, CDR3 sequences were aligned to IMGT reference sequences. For a sequence to be retained, a match of at least six nucleotides to both a V gene segment and a J gene segment was required. A rearrangement was called productive if the CDR3 had no stop codons and remained in frame with V and J, and every other rearrangement was called non-productive. Following IMGT convention, CDR3 was defined as the stretch from the second conserved V-encoded cysteine up to the conserved J-encoded phenylalanine. The earlier analysis of about 570 of the donors excluded any sequence lacking an unambiguous match to a single V gene segment. An earlier analysis of a few hundred of the donors called V segments functional above 56.7% productive rearrangements and segregating when the between-donor standard deviation exceeded 5%. A statistical classification framework was built for diagnosing cytomegalovirus status from the catalog of TCR beta chain sequences. In a later analysis, V and J genes were assigned by comparing TCR nucleotide sequences against IMGT/GENE-DB human TR gene sequences. Using the TCRdist pipeline, a later analysis assigned CDR3 sequences along with most-parsimonious VDJ recombination scenarios. In a later analysis, each TCR beta chain was defined by its CDR3 amino acid sequence together with its V-gene family, and reads lacking a unique V-gene family were excluded. To address suspected cross-contamination and a sequencing artifact, a later analysis removed over 500 highly shared, low-generation-probability nucleotide sequences. A later analysis calculated a clonal expansion index for each public chain from normalized within-repertoire ranks of inferred template counts. A later analysis computed generation probabilities with a VDJ recombination model fitted to out-of-frame rearrangements, and checked the results against IGoR. A later analysis scored TCR-TCR, TCR-HLA and TCR-CMV co-occurrence with hypergeometric tests, applying a repertoire-size bias correction to TCR pairs. In a later analysis, false discovery rates were estimated by permuting HLA or CMV assignments 20 times. A later analysis grouped co-occurring TCRs with DBSCAN, adding TCRdist sequence similarity when clustering within HLA-allele-positive subsets. Repertoires with fewer than 30,000 or more than 120,000 public chains, plus five repertoires with anomalous nucleotide sharing, were excluded from co-occurrence clustering. The clones in this table, taken by TCRdb from immuneACCESS, are in-frame only. Not every clone is retained; where verified, under half of the shortfall comes from an unresolved V gene, and the cause of the rest is unknown. V, J and clone size reflect that table, while D and trimming were determined from the DNA. The sample table holds approximately 100,000 clones, of which 78% were seen once. The ten largest make up roughly 1.8% of the sample.

Clipping removes 3 bases from V and 8 bases from J, with 9 as the unmatched junction base count. From the cysteine through the phenylalanine, the CDR3 covers 14 amino acids. CDR3 DNA is the only sequence kept; it has 42 bases, read in frame from the first base. CDR1 and CDR2 are drawn from the germline V gene: MGHRA, YSYEKL. In total, 666 healthy bone marrow donors made up the cohort. At the time of sampling, all cohort members were nominally healthy, though unrecorded immune exposures were likely present. The donor tested CMV seronegative, placing the donor among the 300 to 400 seronegative members of the cohort. A peripheral blood sample was collected from each donor, and TCR beta sequencing was performed on peripheral blood mononuclear cells. The Qiagen DNeasy Blood Extraction Kit was used to extract genomic DNA from the blood cell samples.

The receptor was derived from a woman between 40 and 50 years old in good health and CMV-seronegative. Sequenced: PBMCs. The sequence joins TRBV4-1 to TRBJ1-1; TRBD1 aligns with 7 central bases. The DNA sequence follows: TGCGCCAGCAGCCAGCCACTAGGGGACAGCGAAGCTTTCTTT. Translated, this gives CASSQPLGDSEAFF.